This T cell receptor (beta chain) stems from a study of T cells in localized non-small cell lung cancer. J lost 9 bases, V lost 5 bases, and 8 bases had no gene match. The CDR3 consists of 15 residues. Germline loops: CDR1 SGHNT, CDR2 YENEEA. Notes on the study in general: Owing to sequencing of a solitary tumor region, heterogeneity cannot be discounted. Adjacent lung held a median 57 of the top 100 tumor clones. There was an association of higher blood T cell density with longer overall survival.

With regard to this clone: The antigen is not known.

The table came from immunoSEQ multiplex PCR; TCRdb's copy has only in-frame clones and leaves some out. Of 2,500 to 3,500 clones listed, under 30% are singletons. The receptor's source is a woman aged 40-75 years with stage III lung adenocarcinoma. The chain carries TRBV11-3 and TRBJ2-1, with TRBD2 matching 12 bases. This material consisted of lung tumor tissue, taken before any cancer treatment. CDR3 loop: CASSGLAGLGGEQFF. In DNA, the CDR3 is TGTGCCAGCAGCGGACTAGCGGGACTAGGAGGTGAGCAGTTCTTC. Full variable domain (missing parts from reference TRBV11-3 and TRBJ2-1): EAGVVQSPRYKIIEKKQPVAFWCNPISGHNTLYWYLQNLGQGPELLIRYENEEAVDDSQLPKDRFSAERLKGVDSTLKIQPAELGDSAVYLCASSGLAGLGGEQFFGPGTRLTVL.